The 16 T cell receptor beta chains presented below share a single source sample, sequenced in a study of Graves' ophthalmopathy and Graves' hyperthyroidism. RNA transcripts were the source from which TCR beta CDR3 regions were amplified. The workflow started with a first-round RT-PCR run with HTBI primers and then moved on to a second-round multiplex PCR. A single record per CDR3 protein comes from TCRdb applying MiXCR to the multiplex PCR reads. Of 300,000 to 350,000 distinct CDR3 sequences in the sample, about 17% were seen once. The sequenced sample consisted of peripheral blood. Source of these receptors: an adult man with Graves' ophthalmopathy.

This clonotype was seen ten or more times. V gene TRBV11-2 combines with J gene TRBJ2-5; D ambiguous. From germline, CDR1 is SGHAT and CDR2 FQNNGV. This CDR3 is built from 13 residues. V gave up 7 bases and J gave up 7 bases, with 16 bases separating them. The chain's CDR3 is CASTNDPLWTQYF. The CDR3, as DNA: TGTGCCAGCACAAATGACCCCCTATGGACCCAGTACTTC.

About this clonotype itself: The CDR3 end shows no conserved phenylalanine or tryptophan, and so a read error is likely. The gene calls are TRBV12-3 or TRBV12-4 and TRBJ2-7; 8 bases fit TRBD1. V shed 8 bases, J shed 6 bases, and the junction held 12 bases outside the gene matches. The CDR3 runs 14 residues. As DNA, the CDR3 is TGTGCCAGCCTGCCAGGGGGCGCATCCGCCGAGCAGTACCTC. This translates into CASLPGGASAEQYL.

The gene calls are TRBV12-3 or TRBV12-4 and TRBJ2-7; the D is unclear. V dropped 2 bases and J dropped 0 bases, with 8 bases sitting between them. The CDR3 covers 14 residues. CDR3 protein: CASSLKGNSYEQYF. The CDR3 DNA reads TGTGCCAGCAGTTTAAAAGGGAACTCCTACGAGCAGTACTTC.

This clonotype was seen many times. This chain joins TRBV6-5 and TRBJ2-5; 8 bases are shared with TRBD1. The CDR3 consists of 16 residues. Losses at the gene ends were 4 bases for V and 0 bases for J; bases not matched to a gene: 7. The germline V gene encodes CDR1 MNHEY and CDR2 SVGAGI. CDR3 in amino acids: CASSSVTGANQETQYF. The CDR3 DNA is TGTGCCAGCAGTTCCGTGACAGGGGCGAACCAAGAGACCCAGTACTTC.

This clonotype came up many times. This chain joins TRBV11-2 and TRBJ2-7, with 7 positions matching TRBD2. The CDR3 is 18 amino acids. Germline assignment: CDR1 SGHAT and CDR2 FQNNGV. With V trimmed by 5 bases and J by 0 bases, 16 bases remained unmatched. The CDR3 loop is CASSLNPSGDPSSYEQYF. The CDR3 coding sequence is TGTGCCAGCAGCCTAAACCCGAGCGGGGACCCGAGCTCCTACGAGCAGTACTTC.

Ten or more counts support this clonotype. Since a much larger clone is just one base distant, this may be a read error. This likely comes from a read error, as the CDR3 has no conserved phenylalanine or tryptophan at its end. The chain combines TRBV2 with TRBJ1-1; 7 bases align to TRBD1. Germline lookup yields CDR1 SNHLY and CDR2 FYNNEI. Germline trimming cut 6 bases from V and 5 bases from J; bases unmatched to any gene: 3. The CDR3 length is 12 residues. Here the CDR3 reads CASRGTVTEAFL. The CDR3 DNA is TGTGCCAGCAGGGGGACAGTAACTGAAGCTTTCTTG.

Many counts were recorded for this clonotype. The chain couples TRBV14 to TRBJ2-7; 7 bases match TRBD1. Per germline, CDR1 SGHDN and CDR2 FVKESK. The length of the CDR3 is 15 residues. V lost 1 base, J lost 1 base, and 4 bases stayed unmatched. The CDR3 DNA sequence: TGTGCCAGCAGCCAAGGGACAGGCTGGTCCTACGAGCAGTACTTC. It specifies CASSQGTGWSYEQYF.

This clonotype was observed many times. This sequence joins TRBV6-1 and TRBJ1-2, with D possibly TRBD1 on 6 matching bases. Trimming pared 5 bases from V and 2 bases from J, leaving 15 bases between. The CDR3 runs to 15 residues. Germline-derived CDR1 and CDR2 are MNHNS and SASEGT. The CDR3 sequence: CASSQEQGSNYGYTF. Here the CDR3 DNA reads TGTGCCAGCAGTCAAGAACAGGGATCCAACTATGGCTACACCTTC.

This clonotype has ten or more counts. The chain has TRBV20-1 and TRBJ2-5, with D perhaps TRBD1 or TRBD2 (5 bases each). The V gene lost 7 bases and the J gene lost 4 bases, with 16 bases spanning the gap. The CDR3 is made up of 13 amino acids. The germline V gene encodes CDR1 DFQATT and CDR2 SNEGSKA (reference sequence). The CDR3 here is CSVPGRIGETQYF. CDR3 DNA: TGCAGTGTCCCGGGGCGGATAGGAGAGACCCAGTACTTC.

This clonotype was seen ten or more times. The rearrangement joins TRBV6-1 to TRBJ1-1; D is possibly TRBD1 (6 bases). The V gene's germline CDR1 is MNHNS and CDR2 SASEGT. The CDR3 runs to 15 residues. CDR3 amino acids: CAQPEGGSDGTEAFF. CDR3 in DNA: TGTGCTCAGCCTGAGGGGGGCAGCGACGGCACTGAAGCTTTCTTT.

This clonotype was counted many times. V usage is TRBV6-1 and J usage is TRBJ1-2, with a weak D call TRBD1 (6 bases). Looked up from germline, CDR1 is MNHNS and CDR2 is SASEGT. Trimming cost V 7 bases and J 7 bases, with 13 bases left between them. The CDR3 sequence is 12 residues long. The CDR3 region has the DNA TGTGCCAGCACCGAGACAGGCTTTGGCTACACCTTC. Its translation is CASTETGFGYTF.

In its sample, this clonotype was seen many times. The chain joins TRBV4-1 to TRBJ2-7; D not certain. CDR3 length equals 15 residues. With 0 bases removed from V and 3 bases from J, the gap between germline ends came to 12 bases. Germline lookup yields CDR1 MGHRA and CDR2 YSYEKL. The CDR3, as DNA: TGCGCCAGCAGCCAAGAGACGGCCCGTTTCTACGAGCAGTACTTC. Its translation is CASSQETARFYEQYF.

Many counts were recorded for this clonotype. This chain connects TRBV2 to TRBJ2-2; D perhaps matches TRBD1 (6 bases). This CDR3 has 15 amino acids. V was shortened by 6 bases and J by 6 bases, with 17 bases between the two germline ends. Germline V CDR1 and CDR2: SNHLY, FYNNEI. CDR3 in DNA: TGTGCCAGCAGACCGAACAGGGTATCGTCCGGGGAGCTGTTTTTT. The encoded protein is CASRPNRVSSGELFF.

This clonotype appeared a few times. The chain carries TRBV30 and TRBJ2-4, with 7 bases aligning to TRBD1. V dropped 0 bases and J dropped 1; count of bases not matched to a gene: 3. Germline CDR1 GTSNPN, CDR2 SVGIG (reference sequence). This CDR3 spans 15 amino acids. Written as DNA, the CDR3 is TGTGCCTGGAGTGTAAAGGGGGCGGCCAAAAACATTCAGTACTTC. Residues: CAWSVKGAAKNIQYF. Supplemented by reference TRBV30 and TRBJ2-4, the full variable domain reads SQTIHQWPATLVQPVGSPLSLECTVEGTSNPNLYWYRQAAGRGLQLLFYSVGIGQISSEVPQNLSASRPQDRQFILSSKKLLLSDSGFYLCAWSVKGAAKNIQYFGAGTRLSVL.

This clonotype appeared once. The V and J genes are TRBV5-1 and TRBJ1-2; no definite D call. V dropped 4 bases and J dropped 2 bases, with 12 bases sitting between them. The CDR3 has 14 amino acids. CDR1 and CDR2 (germline): SGHRS, YFSETQ. CDR3 nucleotide sequence: TGCGCCAGCAGCACTGGGCAGGTAAACTATGGCTACACCTTC. Protein sequence: CASSTGQVNYGYTF.

V is TRBV7-2 and J is TRBJ1-2; TRBD1 matches at 10 bases. This CDR3 spans 14 amino acids. After removal of 4 bases from V and 4 bases from J, the junction contained 3 bases not matched to a gene. Germline V lookup: CDR1 SGHTA, CDR2 FQGNSA. As DNA, the CDR3 is TGTGCCAGCAGCTCGACAGGGGGCACCTATGGCTACACCTTC. As protein: CASSSTGGTYGYTF.